This T cell receptor beta chain was sequenced during a study of T-cell memory formation after mild COVID-19. With 5 bases removed from V and 0 bases from J, the gap between germline ends came to 17 bases. Germline V gives CDR1 LNHDA, CDR2 SQIVND (reference sequence). The CDR3 length is 17 residues. TCRdb reanalysed the 5' RACE reads using MiXCR and keeps one entry per CDR3 protein. In the table there are approximately 500,000 distinct CDR3 sequences, around a quarter of which are singletons. The sequenced sample consisted of PBMCs or a T cell subset sorted from them (not recorded which). The genes are TRBV19 and TRBJ2-4; D gene uncertain. This clonotype was obtained from an adult woman who had mild COVID-19 (a few samples of this study predate the infection). Cell type and time point are not known. CDR3: CASSAAGWGLAKNIQYF. CDR3 DNA: TGTGCCAGTAGTGCCGCTGGTTGGGGATTAGCCAAAAACATTCAGTACTTC.